Described below is a single T cell receptor beta chain sequence and its context. The sample is drawn from a study of kidney transplant recipient with SARS-CoV-2 infection. TCRdb reprocessed the reads with MiXCR, giving one entry per CDR3 protein. The data show under 250,000 distinct CDR3 sequences, 29% seen once. The sequencing used a blood sample, collected at baseline and on roughly day 120 from a kidney transplant recipient. This TCR was recovered from a male patient aged 25 to 39 who had COVID-19 and was a kidney transplant recipient. These T cells may partly come from the graft donor.

The CDR3 DNA is TGCAGTGCTAGCGGCGGGGCCCTATCTTACGAGCAGTACTTC. It specifies CSASGGALSYEQYF. This chain connects TRBV20-1 to TRBJ2-7; possibly TRBD2 for D (6 bases). CDR3 length equals 14 residues. Germline CDR1 and CDR2: DFQATT and SNEGSKA (reference sequence). With 3 bases removed from V and 4 bases from J, the gap between germline ends came to 16 bases.